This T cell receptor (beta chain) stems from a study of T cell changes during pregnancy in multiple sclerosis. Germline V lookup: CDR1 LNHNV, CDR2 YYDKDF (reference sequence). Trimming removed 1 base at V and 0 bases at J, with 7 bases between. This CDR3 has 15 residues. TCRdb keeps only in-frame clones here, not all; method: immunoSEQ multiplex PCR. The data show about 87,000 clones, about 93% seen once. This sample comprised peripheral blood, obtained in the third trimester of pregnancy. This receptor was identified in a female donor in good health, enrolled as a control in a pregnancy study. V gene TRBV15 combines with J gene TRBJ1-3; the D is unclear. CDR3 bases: TGTGCCACCAGCAGAGGTTCGAGCTCTGGAAACACCATATATTTT. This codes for CATSRGSSSGNTIYF.